These 24 T cell receptor beta chains were sequenced from one sample in a study of T cells in Graves' hyperthyroidism and ophthalmopathy. The investigators amplified TCR beta CDR3 regions from RNA transcripts. TCR CDR3 underwent first-round RT-PCR with the HTBI primer set. TCRdb re-called the multiplex PCR reads with MiXCR, one entry per CDR3 protein. The table records 130,000 to 150,000 distinct CDR3 sequences, around 20% of them present only once. The sample taken for sequencing was blood. These receptors came from a woman between 50 and 59 years old with Graves' hyperthyroidism that later progressed to Graves' ophthalmopathy.

Ten or more counts support this clonotype. This chain links TRBV30 with TRBJ2-3; D is uncertain. CDR1 GTSNPN and CDR2 SVGIG come from the germline V gene (reference sequence). Between the trimmed V and J ends, which lost 4 bases and 5 bases, there was a span of 7 bases. The CDR3 runs to 11 residues. This chain's CDR3 is CAWTLGDTQYF. CDR3 sequence (DNA): TGTGCCTGGACGCTCGGAGATACGCAGTATTTT. Full variable domain (missing parts from reference TRBV30 and TRBJ2-3): SQTIHQWPATLVQPVGSPLSLECTVEGTSNPNLYWYRQAAGRGLQLLFYSVGIGQISSEVPQNLSASRPQDRQFILSSKKLLLSDSGFYLCAWTLGDTQYFGPGTRLTVL.

The V gene is TRBV19, the J gene TRBJ1-5; tentative D call: TRBD1 (5 bases). This CDR3 spans 16 amino acids. Between the trimmed V and J ends, which lost 8 bases and 5 bases, there was a span of 22 bases. The germline V gene encodes CDR1 LNHDA and CDR2 SQIVND (reference sequence). CDR3 nucleotides: TGTGCCAGTGTACCAGGGAAACTCGCGGGTTATCAGCCCCAGCATTTT. It codes for CASVPGKLAGYQPQHF.

The chain joins TRBV11-2 to TRBJ2-1; TRBD2 matches at 10 bases. Per the germline V gene, CDR1 is SGHAT and CDR2 is FQNNGV. This CDR3 comprises 16 residues. J gave up 6 bases and V 5 bases, and 10 bases lay outside the gene matches. CDR3 DNA sequence: TGTGCCAGCAGCCGAGGTCCTAGCGGGAGTATCAATGAGCAGTTCTTC. Its translation is CASSRGPSGSINEQFF. The whole variable domain, filled in from reference TRBV11-2 and TRBJ2-1, reads EAGVAQSPRYKIIEKRQSVAFWCNPISGHATLYWYQQILGQGPKLLIQFQNNGVVDDSQLPKDRFSAERLKGVDSTLKIQPAKLEDSAVYLCASSRGPSGSINEQFFGPGTRLTVL.

This clonotype was seen many times. This sequence joins TRBV7-9 and TRBJ2-7; D possibly uses TRBD1 or TRBD2 (5 bases each). V was trimmed by 5 bases and J by 5 bases, leaving 16 bases between them. There are 14 residues in the CDR3. Germline CDR1 SEHNR, CDR2 FQNEAQ (reference sequence). CDR3 amino acids: CASSRSRDRNEQYF. The DNA for the CDR3 is TGTGCCAGCAGCCGATCTCGGGACCGAAACGAGCAGTACTTC.

The rearrangement uses TRBV24-1 and TRBJ2-1; 8 nucleotides align to TRBD1. The V gene's germline CDR1 is KGHDR and CDR2 SFDVKD. The CDR3 spans 18 residues. Trimming removed 4 bases from V and 6 bases from J; junction bases left unmatched: 16. The CDR3: CATSDNDRGLAVCNEQFF. As DNA, the CDR3 is TGTGCCACCAGTGACAACGACAGGGGTCTAGCCGTCTGCAATGAGCAGTTCTTC.

This clonotype was detected ten times or more. The chain uses TRBV2 and TRBJ2-3; D perhaps matches TRBD2 (5 bases). The V gene lost 3 bases and the J gene lost 5 bases, with 12 bases spanning the gap. The germline CDR1 and CDR2 sequences are SNHLY and FYNNEI. The CDR3 runs to 14 residues. CDR3 amino acids: CASSDRAVQDTQYF. DNA of the CDR3: TGTGCCAGCAGTGACCGAGCGGTGCAAGATACGCAGTATTTT. Filled out from reference TRBV2 and TRBJ2-3, the complete variable domain reads EPEVTQTPSHQVTQMGQEVILRCVPISNHLYFYWYRQILGQKVEFLVSFYNNEISEKSEIFDDQFSVERPDGSNFTLKIRSTKLEDSAMYFCASSDRAVQDTQYFGPGTRLTVL.

The genes are TRBV13 and TRBJ2-1; 7 positions match TRBD1. The CDR3 loop spans 13 amino acids. J gave up 10 bases and V 3 bases, and 6 bases lay outside the gene matches. CDR1 and CDR2 (germline): PRHDT, FYEKMQ (reference sequence). The CDR3 DNA sequence: TGTGCCAGCAGCTTGGACAGGCCATCCGAGCAGTTCTTC. The encoded protein is CASSLDRPSEQFF.

This clonotype was counted only a few times. The chain recombines TRBV12-3 or TRBV12-4 with TRBJ2-5; the D is unclear. CDR3 size: 13 residues. Trimming removed 3 bases at V and 4 bases at J, with 9 bases between. DNA for the CDR3: TGTGCCAGCAGTTTGGGTTCACTAGAGACCCAGTACTTC. Translating it yields CASSLGSLETQYF.

This clonotype was seen only a few times. The rearrangement joins TRBV28 to TRBJ1-5, with 10 bases fitting TRBD1. J gave up 3 bases and V 2 bases, and 10 bases lay outside the gene matches. The CDR3 runs 18 residues. The germline gives CDR1 MDHEN, CDR2 SYDVKM. The CDR3 nucleotides read TGTGCCAGCAGTTTAGAAGTAGGCGGGACAGGGGACAATCAGCCCCAGCATTTT. This sequence encodes CASSLEVGGTGDNQPQHF.

This clonotype came up many times. This sequence joins TRBV11-2 and TRBJ2-2; 7 nucleotides match TRBD1. V lost 3 bases, J lost 1 base, and 2 bases stayed unmatched. The length of the CDR3 is 15 residues. Germline-derived CDR1 and CDR2 are SGHAT and FQNNGV. CDR3 sequence: CASSLGQMNTGELFF. CDR3 DNA: TGTGCCAGCAGCTTGGGACAGATGAACACCGGGGAGCTGTTTTTT.

This rearrangement joins TRBV7-6 to TRBJ2-7; TRBD1 agrees at 11 bases. V lost 5 bases, J lost 4 bases, and 10 bases stayed unmatched. This CDR3 has 16 amino acids. Per germline, CDR1 SGHVS and CDR2 FNYEAQ. The CDR3 loop is CASSTTGTGGWYEQYF. The CDR3 coding sequence is TGTGCCAGCAGCACTACCGGGACAGGGGGTTGGTACGAGCAGTACTTC.

CDR3 bases: TGTGCCAGCAGCTTAGGCTCTCGTAGCTCCTACAATGAGCAGTTCTTC. Its translation: CASSLGSRSSYNEQFF. The chain links TRBV7-9 to TRBJ2-1; no reliable D call. From germline, CDR1 is SEHNR and CDR2 FQNEAQ (reference sequence). The CDR3 consists of 16 residues. With 1 base removed from V and 0 bases from J, the gap between germline ends came to 10 bases.

This clonotype was found many times. The chain carries TRBV2 and TRBJ2-6; 8 bases align to TRBD2. The CDR3 has 18 amino acids. V shed 1 base and J 0 bases; nucleotides not matched to a gene: 5. The germline CDR1 and CDR2 sequences are SNHLY and FYNNEI. The CDR3 DNA reads as TGTGCCAGCAGTGAAGGAGCGGGGGAGGTCTCTGGGGCCAACGTCCTGACTTTC. This gives the protein CASSEGAGEVSGANVLTF.

This clonotype was observed a handful of times. The chain uses TRBV5-6 and TRBJ2-2; D is possibly TRBD1 (6 bases). This CDR3 has 15 amino acids. V was trimmed by 2 bases and J by 2 bases, leaving 10 bases between them. The germline CDR1 and CDR2 sequences are SGHDT and YYEEEE. The CDR3 sequence is CASSLGGFNTGELFF. The CDR3 DNA is TGTGCCAGCAGCTTAGGGGGATTCAACACCGGGGAGCTGTTTTTT.

Details on this clonotype: One junction end does not reproduce the germline sequence, and a read error may be involved. The chain combines TRBV2 with TRBJ2-5; D could derive from TRBD1 or TRBD2 (6 bases each). The CDR3 covers 10 residues. CDR1 and CDR2 from the germline V gene are SNHLY and FYNNEI. The CDR3 region is CASRRDNKHF. DNA of the CDR3: TGTGCCAGCAGGCGGGACAACAAGCACTTC. Full variable domain (missing parts from reference TRBV2 and TRBJ2-5): EPEVTQTPSHQVTQMGQEVILRCVPISNHLYFYWYRQILGQKVEFLVSFYNNEISEKSEIFDDQFSVERPDGSNFTLKIRSTKLEDSAMYFCASRRDNKHFGPGTRLLVL.

This clonotype was detected many times. The J gene is TRBJ1-6, the V gene TRBV5-6; D remains ambiguous. V was trimmed by 1 base and J by 8 bases, leaving 13 bases between them. Looked up from germline, CDR1 is SGHDT and CDR2 is YYEEEE. CDR3 size: 15 residues. The CDR3 is CASSLFRRADSPLHF. In nucleotides, the CDR3 is TGTGCCAGCAGCTTGTTCAGGAGAGCTGATTCACCCCTCCACTTT.

In this sample, this clonotype turned up a few times. The V gene is TRBV19, the J gene TRBJ1-2; D unresolved. Per the germline V gene, CDR1 is LNHDA and CDR2 is SQIVND (reference sequence). This CDR3 has 15 residues. V lost 0 bases and J 4 bases, leaving 12 bases between the germline ends. CDR3 protein: CASSIDWAASYGYTF. The CDR3 nucleotides are TGTGCCAGTAGTATAGACTGGGCGGCGTCCTATGGCTACACCTTC.

This clonotype was counted many times. The genes are TRBV2 and TRBJ2-7, with TRBD2 identical over 9 bases. Trimming at V came to 4 bases and at J to 4 bases, leaving 14 bases not matched to a gene. The CDR3 sequence is 17 residues long. Germline loops: CDR1 SNHLY, CDR2 FYNNEI. The CDR3 bases are TGTGCCAGCAGTGGCGGGGACATAGCGGGAGTTCCGTACGAGCAGTACTTC. This translates into CASSGGDIAGVPYEQYF.

This clonotype appeared many times. V usage is TRBV2 and J usage is TRBJ2-7; TRBD2 might be the D (5 bases). The CDR3 has 15 amino acids. Germline CDR1 is SNHLY and CDR2 is FYNNEI. Between the trimmed V and J ends, which lost 6 bases and 0 bases, there was a span of 15 bases. The CDR3 region has the DNA TGTGCCAGCAGCCAGCTCCCGGGATCCTCCTACGAGCAGTACTTC. It is translated as CASSQLPGSSYEQYF.

The V call is TRBV2, the J call TRBJ1-1, with no clear D. Deletions cut 1 base from V and 3 bases from J, with 12 bases between. Germline V gene sequence: CDR1 SNHLY, CDR2 FYNNEI. This CDR3 comprises 15 residues. CDR3 nucleotide sequence: TGTGCCAGCAGTGAAGGTGAAGGGTTGGACACTGAAGCTTTCTTT. It encodes CASSEGEGLDTEAFF.

The sample holds many counts of this clonotype. V usage is TRBV3-1 and J usage is TRBJ1-1; D is undetermined. The CDR3 extends over 13 amino acids. Germline-derived CDR1 and CDR2 are LGHDT and YNNKEL (reference sequence). Trimming removed 2 bases from V and 3 bases from J, with 7 bases in between. CDR3 in DNA: TGTGCCAGCAGCCAAAGGTGGGACACTGAAGCTTTCTTT. Residues: CASSQRWDTEAFF.

This clonotype was counted between two and nine times. This rearrangement joins TRBV6-1 to TRBJ2-4; TRBD2 is a possible D gene (5 bases). The CDR3 is 19 amino acids. Trimming left V 1 base short and J 2 bases short, with 21 bases between. CDR1 MNHNS and CDR2 SASEGT come from the germline V gene. The chain's CDR3 is CASSEDLASWAATKNIQYF. The CDR3 DNA sequence: TGTGCCAGCAGTGAAGATTTGGCTAGCTGGGCTGCCACCAAAAACATTCAGTACTTC.

Many counts were recorded for this clonotype. The chain links TRBV6-1 to TRBJ1-4, with TRBD1 matching over 7 bases. There are 13 residues in the CDR3. Germline CDR1 and CDR2: MNHNS and SASEGT. V lost 7 bases to trimming and J lost 5 bases; unmatched junction nucleotides: 4. CDR3 region: CASTRDRNEKLFF. Here the CDR3 DNA reads TGTGCCAGCACCCGGGACAGAAATGAAAAACTGTTTTTT.

The V gene is TRBV5-1, the J gene TRBJ1-2; 7 bases fit TRBD1. Germline V gene data show CDR1 as SGHRS and CDR2 as YFSETQ. This CDR3 comprises 15 residues. The junction had 11 bases not matched to a gene; V was cut back by 4 bases and J by 5 bases. The CDR3 loop is CASSLGQVDGYGYTF. CDR3 sequence (DNA): TGCGCCAGCAGCCTCGGACAGGTGGACGGTTATGGCTACACCTTC.